Listed below are T cell receptor beta chains from one sample, sequenced in a study of control samples from healthy donors and cancer patients. Some clones are missing from TCRdb's copy, which holds only in-frame ones; the method was immunoSEQ multiplex PCR. The data contain about 86,000 clones, around 94% of them singletons. Sequencing was done on a sample of blood. All receptors come from a woman aged 18-30 years in good health. The CDR3 runs from the conserved cysteine through the conserved F or W. D genes are given only for firm matches. Size tells how often a clone was seen (once, few, many) or the class of an expanded clone, and some rows leave it out.

cdr3_aa | cdr3_nt | d_call | v_call | clone_size | cdr3_length | j_call
CASSLELFLMDTQYF | TGCGCCAGCAGCTTGGAGCTCTTCCTAATGGATACGCAGTATTTT | . | TRBV5-1 | . | 15 | TRBJ2-3
CASSLGWSPEAFF | TGTGCCAGCAGCTTAGGGTGGTCGCCTGAAGCTTTCTTT | . | TRBV11-2 | . | 13 | TRBJ1-1
CASNFLAGEQYF | TGTGCCAGCAATTTCCTTGCTGGCGAGCAGTACTTC | . | TRBV28 | . | 12 | TRBJ2-7
CATSRDRSPGSGNTIYF | TGTGCCACCAGCAGAGATCGGAGTCCGGGGTCAGGAAACACCATATATTTT | . | TRBV15 | . | 17 | TRBJ1-3
CASSVAVSYEQYF | TGTGCCAGCAGCGTAGCTGTCTCCTACGAGCAGTACTTC | . | TRBV9 | once | 13 | TRBJ2-7
CASSQQREGTIYF | TGTGCCAGCTCACAACAACGTGAGGGGACCATATATTTT | . | TRBV18 | . | 13 | TRBJ1-3
CASSQVLAGGLPAYEQYF | TGTGCCAGCAGCCAAGTTCTAGCGGGAGGGCTCCCGGCCTACGAGCAGTACTTC | TRBD2 | TRBV3-1/TRBV3-2 | . | 18 | TRBJ2-7
CASSLTQETQYF | TGTGCCAGCAGTCTCACTCAAGAGACCCAGTACTTC | . | TRBV4-2 | . | 12 | TRBJ2-5
CATNQRGQGHQGSLHF | TGTGCCACCAACCAGAGAGGGCAGGGACACCAAGGATCCCTCCACTTT | . | TRBV15 | . | 16 | TRBJ1-6
CASSPSWMSNQPQHF | TGTGCCAGCAGTCCCAGCTGGATGAGCAATCAGCCCCAGCATTTT | . | TRBV27 | few | 15 | TRBJ1-5
CASSLNVGRSQHF | TGTGCCAGCAGTTTGAATGTAGGGCGGTCCCAGCATTTT | . | TRBV12-3/TRBV12-4 | . | 13 | TRBJ1-5
CASSSWEPRTNEKLFF | TGCGCCAGCAGCTCCTGGGAGCCGAGAACTAATGAAAAACTGTTTTTT | . | TRBV5-1 | . | 16 | TRBJ1-4
CASSPLGSNEQFF | TGTGCCAGCAGCCCCCTCGGGAGCAATGAGCAGTTCTTC | . | TRBV12-3/TRBV12-4 | . | 13 | TRBJ2-1
CASSAHDRDSSYNSPLHF | TGTGCCAGCAGCGCGCATGACAGGGACAGCTCCTATAATTCACCCCTCCACTTT | TRBD1 | TRBV7-6 | . | 18 | TRBJ1-6
CASSLMTGTPNEQFF | TGTGCCAGCAGCTTAATGACAGGCACCCCTAATGAGCAGTTCTTC | . | TRBV11-3 | . | 15 | TRBJ2-1
CASGITGGTYNSPLHF | TGTGCCAGCGGCATAACAGGGGGAACCTATAATTCACCCCTCCACTTT | TRBD1 | TRBV2 | once | 16 | TRBJ1-6
CAISHDGNTIYF | TGTGCCATCAGCCATGATGGAAACACCATATATTTT | . | TRBV10-3 | . | 12 | TRBJ1-3
CASSTGQGNSPLHF | TGTGCCAGTAGTACCGGACAGGGGAATTCACCCCTCCACTTT | TRBD1 | TRBV19 | once | 14 | TRBJ1-6
CASSLVLSNYGYTF | TGTGCCAGCAGTTTAGTCCTATCTAACTATGGCTACACCTTC | . | TRBV28 | . | 14 | TRBJ1-2
CASSLNFVGDTQYF | TGTGCCAGCAGCTTAAATTTTGTAGGAGATACGCAGTATTTT | . | TRBV7-3 | . | 14 | TRBJ2-3
CASSTPTGRYEQYF | TGTGCCAGCAGTACCCCGACAGGGCGATACGAGCAGTACTTC | TRBD1 | TRBV28 | . | 14 | TRBJ2-7
CASSGYSGMQETQYF | TGTGCCAGCAGTGGATACAGCGGGATGCAAGAGACCCAGTACTTC | TRBD2 | TRBV2 | . | 15 | TRBJ2-5
CASSPTGGDDNEQFF | TGTGCCAGCAGTCCCACAGGGGGAGATGACAATGAGCAGTTCTTC | TRBD1 | TRBV28 | . | 15 | TRBJ2-1
CASRTNRGPYEQYF | TGTGCCAGCAGGACGAACAGGGGACCCTACGAGCAGTACTTC | TRBD1 | TRBV2 | . | 14 | TRBJ2-7
CASSAVTTNYGYTF | TGTGCCAGCAGTGCGGTCACCACTAACTATGGCTACACCTTC | . | TRBV2 | . | 14 | TRBJ1-2
CASSMAGGRKTQYF | TGTGCCAGTAGTATGGCGGGTGGCAGAAAGACCCAGTACTTC | . | TRBV19 | . | 14 | TRBJ2-5
CASRAGTGVEKLFF | TGCGCCAGCAGGGCCGGGACAGGGGTCGAAAAACTGTTTTTT | TRBD1 | TRBV5-1 | . | 14 | TRBJ1-4
CGISRSGYTF | TGCGGCATATCGAGATCTGGCTACACCTTC | . | TRBV5-1 | . | 10 | TRBJ1-2
CASSPQYDYTDTQYF | TGTGCCAGCAGTCCCCAGTATGACTACACAGATACGCAGTATTTT | . | TRBV28 | . | 15 | TRBJ2-3
CASSLAGQAEAFF | TGTGCCAGCAGCTTAGCGGGACAGGCAGAAGCTTTCTTT | TRBD1 | TRBV7-9 | once | 13 | TRBJ1-1
CASSQAWSWSSGNTGELFF | TGTGCCAGCAGCCAAGCCTGGAGTTGGAGTAGCGGGAACACCGGGGAGCTGTTTTTT | . | TRBV4-2 | . | 19 | TRBJ2-2
CASSPLRTGGRANVLTF | TGTGCCAGCAGCCCACTACGGACAGGGGGACGGGCCAACGTCCTGACTTTC | TRBD1 | TRBV11-2 | . | 17 | TRBJ2-6
CASSLIGGREETQYF | TGTGCCAGCAGTTTAATCGGCGGGCGAGAAGAGACCCAGTACTTC | . | TRBV28 | . | 15 | TRBJ2-5
CASLRTSGGYEQYF | TGTGCCAGCTTGCGGACTAGCGGGGGCTACGAGCAGTACTTC | TRBD2 | TRBV2 | . | 14 | TRBJ2-7
CSASPANGSPLHF | TGCAGTGCTAGTCCGGCCAACGGATCACCCCTCCACTTT | . | TRBV20-1 | once | 13 | TRBJ1-6
CASSLGWDEAFF | TGTGCCAGCAGCTTAGGCTGGGATGAAGCTTTCTTT | . | TRBV7-9 | . | 12 | TRBJ1-1
CASSTSYHEDKVGQRLTF | TGTGCCAGCAGCACAAGTTATCACGAGGACAAAGTCGGCCAACGCCTGACTTTC | . | TRBV7-1 | . | 18 | TRBJ2-6
CASSEMGGMIYNEQFF | TGTGCCAGCAGTGAAATGGGCGGGATGATCTACAATGAGCAGTTCTTC | . | TRBV2 | . | 16 | TRBJ2-1
CASSQERPPGQGSGEQYF | TGCGCCAGCAGCCAAGAAAGACCACCCGGACAGGGATCGGGCGAGCAGTACTTC | TRBD1 | TRBV4-1 | . | 18 | TRBJ2-7
CASSLAGRLDMTDTQYF | TGCGCCAGCAGCTTGGCTGGTCGACTAGATATGACAGATACGCAGTATTTT | . | TRBV5-1 | . | 17 | TRBJ2-3
CASSFRSINEKLFF | TGTGCCAGCAGTTTCAGGAGTATTAATGAAAAACTGTTTTTT | . | TRBV6-5 | once | 14 | TRBJ1-4
CASSFGTSGYNEQFF | TGTGCCAGCAGCTTCGGGACTAGCGGATACAATGAGCAGTTCTTC | TRBD2 | TRBV5-6 | . | 15 | TRBJ2-1
CASSPSLAGGYEQYF | TGTGCCAGCAGCCCCTCCCTAGCGGGAGGGTACGAGCAGTACTTC | TRBD2 | TRBV4-2 | once | 15 | TRBJ2-7
CASSTGVVGRDTQYF | TGTGCCAGTAGTACGGGAGTCGTGGGGCGAGATACGCAGTATTTT | . | TRBV19 | . | 15 | TRBJ2-3
CATSGPPKIQFF | TGTGCCACCTCGGGGCCCCCGAAGATACAGTTCTTC | . | TRBV19 | . | 12 | TRBJ2-1
CASREAGGRYSNQPQHF | TGTGCCAGCAGAGAAGCGGGGGGGAGATATAGCAATCAGCCCCAGCATTTT | . | TRBV21-1 | . | 17 | TRBJ1-5